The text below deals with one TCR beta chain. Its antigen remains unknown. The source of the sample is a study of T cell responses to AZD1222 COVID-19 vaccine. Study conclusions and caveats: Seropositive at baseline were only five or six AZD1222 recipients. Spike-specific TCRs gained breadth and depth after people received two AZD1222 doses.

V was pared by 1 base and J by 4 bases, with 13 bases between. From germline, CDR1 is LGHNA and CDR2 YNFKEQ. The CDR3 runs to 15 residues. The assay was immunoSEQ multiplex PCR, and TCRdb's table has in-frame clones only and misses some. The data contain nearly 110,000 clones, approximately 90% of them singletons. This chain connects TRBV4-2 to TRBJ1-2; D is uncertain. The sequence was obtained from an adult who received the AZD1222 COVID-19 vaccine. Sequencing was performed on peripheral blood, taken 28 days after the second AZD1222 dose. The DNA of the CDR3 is TGTGCCAGCAGCCAAGCGGAAGAGAACATCTATGGCTACACCTTC. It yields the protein CASSQAEENIYGYTF.